These 13 T cell receptor beta chains were all obtained from the same sample, sequenced in a study of T cells expressing NK-cell markers. From its re-call of the 5' RACE reads, TCRdb lists each CDR3 protein once, without DNA. This table holds roughly 450,000 distinct CDR3 sequences. The sequenced sample consisted of blood T cells: a sorted CD56 or NKG2C T cell subset, CD4+ or CD8+ T cells, or bulk PBMC T cells (not recorded which). The receptors shown here come from a woman between 50 and 59 years old in good health.

The chain is built from TRBV29-1 and TRBJ2-7; TCRdb's D gene call, TRBD1, goes unchecked for lack of DNA. CDR1 and CDR2 (germline): SQVTM, ANQGSEA. This CDR3 has 11 residues. CDR3 amino acids: CSVGRSYEQYF.

The chain recombines TRBV6-5 with TRBJ1-5; the TCRdb D gene call, TRBD1, has no DNA to confirm it. The CDR3 runs 16 residues. Germline-derived CDR1 and CDR2 are MNHEY and SVGAGI. CDR3 residues: CASSAAGTGRKQPQHF.

The V call is TRBV7-9, the J call TRBJ2-1; absent DNA, TCRdb's TRBD2 call cannot be checked. CDR1 and CDR2 (germline): SEHNR, FQNEAQ (reference sequence). The CDR3 contains 13 residues. The chain's CDR3 is CASSTQPGSEQFF.

V usage is TRBV6-1 and J usage is TRBJ2-5; TCRdb designates TRBD1, a call that cannot be tested without DNA. Germline CDR1 is MNHNS and CDR2 is SASEGT. CDR3 length: 15 residues. Here the CDR3 reads CASTLGLNPQETQYF.

This sequence joins TRBV20-1 and TRBJ2-2. CDR1 DFQATT and CDR2 SNEGSKA come from the germline V gene (reference sequence). CDR3 length equals 14 residues. The CDR3 spells CSARDSEITGELFF.

CDR3 in amino acids: CASEGGGSSAYEQYF. The rearrangement uses TRBV28 and TRBJ2-7; the D call from TCRdb, TRBD1, cannot be confirmed without DNA. CDR1 is MDHEN, CDR2 SYDVKM, per germline. This CDR3 spans 15 amino acids. Using reference TRBV28 and TRBJ2-7 for the parts outside the CDR3, the full variable domain is DVKVTQSSRYLVKRTGEKVFLECVQDMDHENMFWYRQDPGLGLRLIYFSYDVKMKEKGDIPEGYSVSREKKERFSLILESASTNQTSMYLCASEGGGSSAYEQYFGPGTRLTVT.

V is TRBV10-3 and J is TRBJ2-3. The CDR3 runs to 14 residues. Germline V gene lookup returns CDR1 ENHRY and CDR2 SYGVKD. The chain's CDR3 is CAISDLGSTDTQYF.

The chain has TRBV29-1 and TRBJ2-1. The CDR3 contains 13 residues. CDR1 SQVTM and CDR2 ANQGSEA come from the germline V gene. The CDR3 protein is CSVSQANYNEQFF.

V gene TRBV15 combines with J gene TRBJ2-1; TCRdb lists TRBD2, though no DNA is available to test this call. The CDR3 totals 14 residues. From germline, CDR1 is LNHNV and CDR2 YYDKDF (reference sequence). The chain's CDR3 is CATSRLAGDVEQFF. The full variable domain, its missing parts supplied by reference TRBV15 and TRBJ2-1, is DAMVIQNPRYQVTQFGKPVTLSCSQTLNHNVMYWYQQKSSQAPKLLFHYYDKDFNNEADTPDNFQSRRPNTSFCFLDIRSPGLGDTAMYLCATSRLAGDVEQFFGPGTRLTVL.

The chain has TRBV3-1 and TRBJ2-7; as DNA is missing, the TRBD1 call by TCRdb cannot be tested. CDR1 and CDR2 (germline): LGHDT, YNNKEL (reference sequence). CDR3 length: 15 residues. The CDR3 loop is CASSQGFGGGREQYF.

The gene calls are TRBV5-1 and TRBJ2-1. This CDR3 has 14 residues. Germline V gives CDR1 SGHRS, CDR2 YFSETQ. CDR3: CASSLALFHNEQFF.

The J gene is TRBJ2-1, the V gene TRBV9. CDR3 size: 14 residues. Germline CDR1 reads SGDLS; CDR2 reads YYNGEE. CDR3: CASSVVHTGAEQFF.

CDR3 protein: CSARDGVWRWRRSTDTQYF. The chain joins TRBV20-1 to TRBJ2-3; TCRdb lists TRBD1, though no DNA is available to test this call. Germline V gene sequence: CDR1 DFQATT, CDR2 SNEGSKA (reference sequence). The CDR3 extends over 19 amino acids.